One and the same sample provided the 20 T cell receptor beta chains below, sequenced in a study of T cells in localized non-small cell lung cancer. Method: immunoSEQ multiplex PCR; TCRdb's copy keeps in-frame clones and lacks some. This table holds about 26,000 clones, roughly 80% found once. The sequenced sample was peripheral blood, obtained before any cancer treatment. The receptors were sampled from a man between 35 and 75 years old with stage III squamous cell lung carcinoma.

The chain links TRBV19 to TRBJ1-5; TRBD1 might be the D (5 bases). Germline loops: CDR1 LNHDA, CDR2 SQIVND (reference sequence). Trimming took 6 bases from V and 5 from J, leaving 11 bases between them. The CDR3 covers 13 residues. The CDR3 protein is CASRGPWDQPQHF. CDR3 nucleotide sequence: TGTGCCAGTAGGGGACCGTGGGATCAGCCCCAGCATTTT.

The chain couples TRBV7-6 to TRBJ2-7; TRBD2 might be the D (6 bases). There are 13 residues in the CDR3. Germline V gene lookup returns CDR1 SGHVS and CDR2 FNYEAQ. Trimming cost V 3 bases and J 2 bases, with 8 bases left between them. The CDR3 DNA reads as TGTGCCAGCAGCTTGAGGGAGGCCTACGAGCAGTACGTC. This gives the protein CASSLREAYEQYV.

This chain joins TRBV5-6 and TRBJ2-6; D unresolved. CDR3 length: 17 residues. Germline CDR1 is SGHDT and CDR2 is YYEEEE. The germline V and J ends were trimmed by 7 bases and 5 bases, with 22 bases remaining between them. Here the CDR3 DNA reads TGTGCCAGCGAGGAGCTCAATAGTCAAAGTCGGGCCAACGTCCTGACTTTC. It specifies CASEELNSQSRANVLTF. The full variable domain, in which reference TRBV5-6 and TRBJ2-6 provide the parts outside the CDR3, is DAGVTQSPTHLIKTRGQQVTLRCSPKSGHDTVSWYQQALGQGPQFIFQYYEEEERQRGNFPDRFSGHQFPNYSSELNVNALLLGDSALYLCASEELNSQSRANVLTFGAGSRLTVL.

This clone has a single count. CDR3 in amino acids: CASSLKAGVPETQYF. CDR3 coding DNA: TGTGCCAGCAGTTTAAAGGCGGGAGTCCCAGAGACCCAGTACTTC. This chain uses TRBV28 with TRBJ2-5, with 7 bases that match TRBD2. V gave up 2 bases and J gave up 4 bases; unmatched junction bases: 7. This CDR3 has 15 amino acids. Germline lookup yields CDR1 MDHEN and CDR2 SYDVKM.

This clone was picked up a small number of times. The J gene is TRBJ2-5, the V gene TRBV7-3, with a tentative D call TRBD1 (6 bases). Looked up from germline, CDR1 is SGHTA and CDR2 is FQGTGA. The CDR3 contains 16 residues. Trimming pared 1 base from V and 1 base from J, leaving 13 bases between. This CDR3 reads CASSLKGQPVQETQYF. The CDR3 region has the DNA TGTGCCAGCAGCTTAAAAGGACAGCCAGTCCAAGAGACCCAGTACTTC.

The chain links TRBV30 to TRBJ2-1; D gene ambiguous. The CDR3 has 12 amino acids. Between the trimmed V and J ends, which lost 7 bases and 6 bases, there was a span of 13 bases. The germline gives CDR1 GTSNPN, CDR2 SVGIG (reference sequence). The CDR3 DNA sequence: TGTGCCTCCTGGGGTGAGGCCAATGAGCAGTTCTTC. This codes for CASWGEANEQFF.

The chain combines TRBV5-1 with TRBJ2-3; perhaps TRBD1 as D (5 bases). The V gene's germline CDR1 is SGHRS and CDR2 YFSETQ. V lost 4 bases, J lost 1 base, and 10 bases lay in between. CDR3 length: 14 residues. CDR3 region: CASSQGSGTDTQYF. CDR3 DNA: TGCGCCAGCAGCCAGGGATCCGGCACAGATACGCAGTATTTT.

CDR3 DNA sequence: TGTGCCAGCAGTTTTGGCTATCAGGGGTACAATGAGCAGTTCTTC. This encodes CASSFGYQGYNEQFF. The gene calls are TRBV6-5 and TRBJ2-1; D is possibly TRBD1 (6 bases). Deletions cut 4 bases from V and 4 bases from J, with 14 bases between. The CDR3 contains 15 residues. The germline gives CDR1 MNHEY, CDR2 SVGAGI.

The rearrangement links TRBV28 to TRBJ2-3; D gene ambiguous. Germline CDR1 reads MDHEN; CDR2 reads SYDVKM. Between the trimmed V and J ends, which lost 8 bases and 0 bases, there was a span of 15 bases. CDR3 length: 15 residues. CDR3 in DNA: TGTGCCAGCGCCATTCGGGCCAGTAGCACAGATACGCAGTATTTT. Residues: CASAIRASSTDTQYF.

The chain carries TRBV7-6 and TRBJ1-3; no reliable D call. Germline V lookup: CDR1 SGHVS, CDR2 FNYEAQ. CDR3 length: 16 residues. V gave up 6 bases and J gave up 0 bases, with 15 bases separating them. In nucleotides, the CDR3 is TGTGCCAGCAGGGCGGGCGGTCCGGCCTCTGGAAACACCATATATTTT. It codes for CASRAGGPASGNTIYF.

The chain uses TRBV11-3 and TRBJ2-1; TRBD2 matches 10 bases. CDR1 and CDR2 from the germline V gene are SGHNT and YENEEA. With V trimmed by 1 base and J by 3 bases, 0 bases remained unmatched. CDR3 size: 15 residues. CDR3 sequence (DNA): TGTGCCAGCAGCTTAGGGACTAGCGGCTACAATGAGCAGTTCTTC. It codes for CASSLGTSGYNEQFF.

This clone was detected only a few times. The chain joins TRBV6-1 to TRBJ2-7, with 7 bases fitting TRBD1. V gave up 3 bases and J gave up 0 bases; unmatched junction bases: 8. Looked up from germline, CDR1 is MNHNS and CDR2 is SASEGT. CDR3 length equals 16 residues. DNA for the CDR3: TGTGCCAGCAGTGAGGGACAGACCTACCTCTCCTACGAGCAGTACTTC. Its translation: CASSEGQTYLSYEQYF.

A single count supports this clone. This sequence joins TRBV11-2 and TRBJ2-3, with D perhaps TRBD1 (6 bases). This CDR3 region has 15 residues. V was clipped by 5 bases and J by 3 bases, with 15 bases between them. Looked up from germline, CDR1 is SGHAT and CDR2 is FQNNGV. The CDR3 reads CASSPTGFSTDTQYF. DNA for the CDR3: TGTGCCAGCAGCCCCACAGGGTTTTCTACAGATACGCAGTATTTT.

A note on this clone: An end of the junction differs from the germline gene, which may be a read error. V gene TRBV7-7 combines with J gene TRBJ2-5, with D unresolved. The CDR3 runs 13 residues. From germline, CDR1 is SSHAT and CDR2 FNYEAQ (reference sequence). The DNA of the CDR3 is TGTGCTAGCAGCATGACACTCGAGGAGACCCAGTACTTC. It translates to CASSMTLEETQYF.

This clone was seen only once. This chain joins TRBV6-1 and TRBJ2-4, with D hard to call. This CDR3 is built from 15 residues. In germline, CDR1 is MNHNS, CDR2 SASEGT. V dropped 3 bases and J dropped 1 base, with 10 bases sitting between them. The DNA of the CDR3 is TGTGCCAGCAGTGAGGGTCGGATCGCCAAAAACATTCAGTACTTC. As protein: CASSEGRIAKNIQYF.

The rearrangement links TRBV11-2 to TRBJ1-6, with a weak D call TRBD1 (5 bases). The V gene's germline CDR1 is SGHAT and CDR2 FQNNGV. Trimming removed 1 base at V and 5 bases at J, with 9 bases between. CDR3 size: 15 residues. As DNA, the CDR3 is TGTGCCAGCAGCTTAGTGGGACCGGATAATTCACCCCTCCACTTT. This codes for CASSLVGPDNSPLHF.

V usage is TRBV7-9 and J usage is TRBJ1-6; D gene unclear. This CDR3 has 14 amino acids. Germline V gene sequence: CDR1 SEHNR, CDR2 FQNEAQ (reference sequence). Trimming removed 5 bases at V and 0 bases at J, with 5 bases between. The CDR3 here is CASSGLSYNSPLHF. The CDR3 DNA is TGTGCCAGCAGCGGGCTCTCCTATAATTCACCCCTCCACTTT.

The chain employs TRBV28 and TRBJ2-1, with 11 bases aligning to TRBD2. The trim removed 5 bases at V and 9 bases at J, leaving 6 bases unmatched. The germline V gene encodes CDR1 MDHEN and CDR2 SYDVKM. The CDR3 runs to 14 residues. The CDR3 spells CASSRTSGRPEQFF. The CDR3 DNA sequence: TGTGCCAGCAGTCGCACTAGCGGGAGACCTGAGCAGTTCTTC.

The chain uses TRBV29-1 and TRBJ2-2; D is undetermined. This CDR3 has 12 amino acids. Germline V gene sequence: CDR1 SQVTM, CDR2 ANQGSEA. V lost 7 bases, J lost 1 base, and 7 bases lay in between. The CDR3 is CSAPLNTGELFF. The CDR3 coding sequence is TGCAGCGCCCCGTTGAACACCGGGGAGCTGTTTTTT.

The V gene is TRBV6-1, the J gene TRBJ2-7, with D perhaps TRBD1 (6 bases). Trimming pared 4 bases from V and 6 bases from J, leaving 7 bases between. The CDR3 has 11 amino acids. Germline V gene data show CDR1 as MNHNS and CDR2 as SASEGT. The CDR3 sequence: CASSGGLEQYV. The CDR3 DNA reads as TGTGCCAGCAGTGGGGGGCTCGAGCAGTACGTC.